This is a list of T cell receptor beta chains from one sample in a study of T cell changes during pregnancy in multiple sclerosis. Measured with immunoSEQ multiplex PCR; TCRdb has only the in-frame clones, and not every one. The table shows about 33,000 clones, with about 91% occurring only once. The specimen comprised CD4+ T cells from peripheral blood mononuclear cells, sampled in the third trimester of pregnancy. These receptors were taken from a female donor in good health, enrolled as a control in a pregnancy study. Both conserved end residues are part of each CDR3. A D gene is named only where the DNA matches it firmly. Expanded clones are given a class, and other clones once, few, many or no size at all.

j_gene,abundance,len,v_gene,d_gene,CDR3nt,CDR3aa
TRBJ1-3,NA,16,TRBV6-1,TRBD1,TGTGCCAGCGGTGGACAGGGACTTTTGTCTGGAAACACCATATATTTT,CASGGQGLLSGNTIYF
TRBJ2-3,NA,15,TRBV9,TRBD2,TGTGCCAGCAGCGGTAGCGGGAGATGGACAGATACGCAGTATTTT,CASSGSGRWTDTQYF
TRBJ2-2,NA,13,TRBV28,NA,TGTGCCAGCACTACCCGAGGAACCGGGGAGCTGTTTTTT,CASTTRGTGELFF
TRBJ1-1,NA,18,TRBV19,NA,TGTGCCAGTAGTGCTTTCGGGGTCGGGAGAACGATGAACACTGAAGCTTTCTTT,CASSAFGVGRTMNTEAFF
TRBJ1-6,NA,14,TRBV15,NA,TGTGCCACCAGCAGAGACTGGCTTAATTCACCCCTCCACTTT,CATSRDWLNSPLHF
TRBJ2-7,NA,14,TRBV2,TRBD1,TGTGCCAGCAGTGAACAGGGGGTTTTATACGAGCAGTACTTC,CASSEQGVLYEQYF
TRBJ1-1,NA,14,TRBV5-4,NA,TGTGCCAGCAGCTTGTTAATGGCTAACACTGAAGCTTTCTTT,CASSLLMANTEAFF
TRBJ2-3,NA,14,TRBV7-3,NA,TGTGCCAGCAGCTTAAATAAAATCACAGATACGCAGTATTTT,CASSLNKITDTQYF
TRBJ1-5,NA,13,TRBV6-4,NA,TGTGCCAGCAGTGATTTGGGGCATCAGCCCCAGCATTTT,CASSDLGHQPQHF
TRBJ2-1,few,13,TRBV6-4,NA,TGTGCCAGCAGTGAGGGTGACAGAGGTGAGCAGTTCTTC,CASSEGDRGEQFF
TRBJ1-3,NA,15,TRBV7-7,NA,TGTGCTAGCAGCTTATCGGCGGGGTTGGGCGACACCATATATTTT,CASSLSAGLGDTIYF
TRBJ2-7,NA,17,TRBV19,NA,TGTGCCAGTAGTATAGATCTCCCCGGGACAAGGCTAGATGTGCAGTACTTC,CASSIDLPGTRLDVQYF
TRBJ2-7,NA,14,TRBV29-1,NA,TGCAGCGTTGAAGTTGCCAGGGGTAGCTACGAGCAGTACTTC,CSVEVARGSYEQYF
TRBJ2-2,NA,16,TRBV15,NA,TGTGCCACCAGCAGAGGGGCGGGGTCCCGCACCGGGGAGCTGTTTTTT,CATSRGAGSRTGELFF
TRBJ1-6,NA,13,TRBV30,NA,TGTGCCTGGAGTGATCTACAGGGCTTCCCCCTCCACTTT,CAWSDLQGFPLHF
TRBJ2-3,NA,18,TRBV19,TRBD2,TGTGCCAGTAAAGCCCTAGCTTGGGGGGGGAGAGGCCGAGATACGCAGTATTTT,CASKALAWGGRGRDTQYF
TRBJ2-1,NA,11,TRBV20-1,TRBD1,TGCAGTGCTAGAGATTACAGGGGGCAGTTCTTC,CSARDYRGQFF
TRBJ1-3,NA,16,TRBV6-6,NA,TGTGCCAGCAGTACCCCGTACTCAGGGACTGGAAACACCATATATTTT,CASSTPYSGTGNTIYF
TRBJ2-3,once,19,TRBV5-1,TRBD2,TGCGCCAGCAGCCGTAACCCTCACCGACTAGCGGGGGGAGGGGATACGCAGTATTTT,CASSRNPHRLAGGGDTQYF
TRBJ2-5,NA,14,TRBV5-1,TRBD1,TGCGCCAGCAGCTTCCGGGACAGACAAGAGACCCAGTACTTC,CASSFRDRQETQYF
TRBJ2-1,NA,15,TRBV5-1,TRBD2,TGCGCCAGCAGCTACGGGGACTATCGGCGGGCTGAGCAGTTCTTC,CASSYGDYRRAEQFF
TRBJ1-1,NA,13,TRBV6-5,NA,TGTGCCAGCAGTTACGGTGTGGGGAGGGAAGCTTTCTTT,CASSYGVGREAFF
TRBJ2-1,NA,16,TRBV7-2,NA,TGTGCCAGCAGCCAAGAGATAGCGGCGTCCTACAATGAGCAGTTCTTC,CASSQEIAASYNEQFF
TRBJ1-5,once,14,TRBV6-6,NA,TGTGCCAGCAGGAGGGAGATCGGGCTTCGGCCCCAGCATTTT,CASRREIGLRPQHF
TRBJ1-5,NA,19,TRBV28,TRBD1,TGTGCCAGCAGTCCCCAACGGGACAGGGCAACGATTTACTATCAGCCCCAGCATTTT,CASSPQRDRATIYYQPQHF
TRBJ1-2,NA,11,TRBV29-1,TRBD1,TGCAGCGCAACAGGGGCGTGGGGCTACACCTTC,CSATGAWGYTF
TRBJ2-2,NA,15,TRBV6-5,TRBD1,TGTGCCAGCAGGAGTGGACAGGGTCGAACCGGGGAGCTGTTTTTT,CASRSGQGRTGELFF
TRBJ2-7,NA,14,TRBV9,TRBD2,TGTGCCAGCCGAGGCGGGAGCAACCACTACGAGCAGTACTTC,CASRGGSNHYEQYF
TRBJ2-3,NA,15,TRBV4-2,NA,TGTGCCAGCAGCCAAGATTATAGGGGCGGAGATACGCAGTATTTT,CASSQDYRGGDTQYF
TRBJ1-1,NA,13,TRBV30,NA,TGTGCCTGGACGGGGATAAGTCGGACTGAAGCTTTCTTT,CAWTGISRTEAFF
TRBJ1-5,once,16,TRBV15,NA,TGTGCCACCAGCCGTCAGCAGGGTCCCCTACATCAGCCCCAGCATTTT,CATSRQQGPLHQPQHF
TRBJ1-5,NA,16,TRBV15,NA,TGTGCCACCAGCAGAGTACGGAGGGCCGGCGATCAGCCCCAGCATTTT,CATSRVRRAGDQPQHF
TRBJ1-2,NA,15,TRBV4-1,NA,TGCGCCAGCAGCCAAGATCCTGGTGGCCCATATGGCTACACCTTC,CASSQDPGGPYGYTF
TRBJ1-1,once,14,TRBV29-1,TRBD1,TGCAGCGTTGAAACCAGGGGGCGGTGGACTGAAGCTTTCTTT,CSVETRGRWTEAFF
TRBJ2-7,NA,14,TRBV6-6,TRBD1,TGTGCCAGCAGTCTCGGGACAGGGGTTAACGAGCAGTACTTC,CASSLGTGVNEQYF
TRBJ1-6,NA,13,TRBV5-4,NA,TGTGCCAGCTCTTGGGTTGGGGGGTCACCCCTCCACTTT,CASSWVGGSPLHF
TRBJ1-6,NA,18,TRBV4-1,NA,TGCGCCAGCAGCCAAGATCAGAGGGGGAGCTCCTATAATTCACCCCTCCACTTT,CASSQDQRGSSYNSPLHF
TRBJ1-3,NA,15,TRBV5-4,TRBD1,TGTGCCAGCAGCTTGGCCGGACAGGGTGGAAACACCATATATTTT,CASSLAGQGGNTIYF
TRBJ2-1,NA,13,TRBV5-1,TRBD2,TGCGCCAGCAAAGCGGGGGGGAACAATGAGCAGTTCTTC,CASKAGGNNEQFF